Below, 13 T cell receptor beta chains from the same sample are listed, as sequenced in a study of T cells in Graves' hyperthyroidism and ophthalmopathy. RNA transcripts yielded amplified TCR beta CDR3 regions. First-round RT-PCR of the TCR CDR3 relied on the HTBI primer set. TCRdb re-called the multiplex PCR reads through MiXCR, storing one row per CDR3 protein. The top ten clones hold 40% to 50% of a sample with 500,000 to 550,000 distinct CDR3 sequences, around 20% of them seen once. Sequencing was carried out using blood. These receptor sequences come from a man between 40 and 49 years old with Graves' ophthalmopathy.

The rearrangement links TRBV6-2 or TRBV6-3 to TRBJ2-3; TRBD2 matches 16 bases. Germline CDR1 MNHEY, CDR2 SVGEGT. The CDR3 covers 18 residues. V lost 6 bases and J lost 6; bases outside the gene matches: 12. CDR3 region: CASSPGTSGRASVDTQYF. CDR3 DNA: TGTGCCAGCAGCCCCGGGACTAGCGGGAGGGCCTCGGTTGATACGCAGTATTTT.

This clonotype has only a few counts. The chain employs TRBV5-4 and TRBJ2-3; 13 bases line up with TRBD2. V shed 4 bases, J shed 6 bases, and the junction held 11 bases outside the gene matches. CDR1 and CDR2 from the germline V gene are SGHNT and YYREEE (reference sequence). The CDR3 sequence is 17 residues long. CDR3 region: CASSPGLAGAIWDTQYF. CDR3 DNA: TGTGCCAGCAGCCCTGGACTAGCGGGAGCCATCTGGGATACGCAGTATTTT.

The V and J genes are TRBV20-1 and TRBJ1-4; D is possibly TRBD1 (5 bases). The CDR3 loop spans 13 amino acids. Trimming shortened V by 5 bases and J by 3 bases, and 10 bases separated the two germline ends. Germline assignment: CDR1 DFQATT and CDR2 SNEGSKA (reference sequence). The CDR3 spells CSAAGGANEKLFF. The CDR3, as DNA: TGCAGTGCTGCGGGGGGGGCTAATGAAAAACTGTTTTTT.

Many counts were recorded for this clonotype. The chain recombines TRBV20-1 with TRBJ2-3; TRBD1 agrees at 7 bases. V trimming: 3 bases; J trimming: 2 bases; junction bases outside the gene matches: 5. This CDR3 has 14 residues. The germline V gene encodes CDR1 DFQATT and CDR2 SNEGSKA (reference sequence). In nucleotides, the CDR3 is TGCAGTGCTAGCGGGGACAGTGCCACAGATACGCAGTATTTT. This gives the protein CSASGDSATDTQYF.

The chain joins TRBV11-2 to TRBJ2-1; TRBD1 is a possible D gene (6 bases). Germline V gene sequence: CDR1 SGHAT, CDR2 FQNNGV. V gave up 2 bases and J gave up 5 bases, with 19 bases separating them. This CDR3 has 17 residues. The CDR3 DNA reads as TGTGCCAGCAGCTTACGTTCGGGACACGCCTGGGACAATGAGCAGTTCTTC. Residues: CASSLRSGHAWDNEQFF.

J is TRBJ2-2 and V is TRBV5-1, with D possibly matching TRBD1 (6 bases). Looked up from germline, CDR1 is SGHRS and CDR2 is YFSETQ. V lost 4 bases, J lost 1 base, and 11 bases lay in between. The CDR3 runs 15 residues. CDR3 nucleotides: TGCGCCAGCAGCACAGGGTCGGTGAACACCGGGGAGCTGTTTTTT. It yields the protein CASSTGSVNTGELFF.

This clonotype is a singleton in its sample. The chain couples TRBV4-2 to TRBJ1-2, with TRBD1 as a possible D gene (5 bases). CDR3 length: 17 residues. The V and J ends lost 0 bases and 4 bases respectively, with 18 bases between them. Germline assignment: CDR1 LGHNA and CDR2 YNFKEQ. CDR3 region: CASSQEIGGVHAYGYTF. The CDR3 DNA sequence: TGTGCCAGCAGCCAAGAAATTGGGGGGGTTCACGCCTATGGCTACACCTTC.

The rearrangement uses TRBV6-1 and TRBJ2-7; possibly TRBD1 for D (6 bases). The ends were cut back, 8 bases at V and 3 bases at J, with 14 bases in the middle. Germline assignment: CDR1 MNHNS and CDR2 SASEGT. The CDR3 runs to 13 residues. The CDR3 spells CASLQGSNYEQYF. The CDR3 nucleotides read TGTGCCAGCTTACAGGGCTCAAACTACGAGCAGTACTTC.

This clonotype was recorded many times. V usage is TRBV5-1 and J usage is TRBJ1-1; 9 bases match TRBD1. V shed 2 bases and J 6 bases; nucleotides not matched to a gene: 5. CDR3 length: 14 residues. The germline CDR1 and CDR2 sequences are SGHRS and YFSETQ. For the CDR3, the DNA is TGCGCCAGCAGCTTTCCGGGACAGGGCGCTGAAGCTTTCTTT. Translating gives CASSFPGQGAEAFF.

The V and J genes are TRBV30 and TRBJ2-3, with D perhaps assigned TRBD1 or TRBD2 (6 bases each). V was pared by 7 bases and J by 0 bases, with 17 bases between. Germline CDR1 reads GTSNPN; CDR2 reads SVGIG (reference sequence). CDR3 length: 15 amino acids. CDR3 region: CAYNPRGGSTDTQYF. Here the CDR3 DNA reads TGTGCCTATAATCCCAGGGGAGGAAGCACAGATACGCAGTATTTT.

This clonotype was detected ten times or more. The CDR3 coding sequence is TGTGCCACCAGCAGGCAGGGACTGGGCGCCTACGAGCAGTACTTC. The encoded protein is CATSRQGLGAYEQYF. The gene calls are TRBV15 and TRBJ2-7; D is perhaps TRBD2 (6 bases). V dropped 3 bases and J dropped 2 bases, with 14 bases sitting between them. The CDR3 contains 15 residues. Germline CDR1 LNHNV, CDR2 YYDKDF (reference sequence).

This clonotype was counted ten times or more. The rearrangement links TRBV7-2 to TRBJ2-1; 8 bases align to TRBD2. This CDR3 is 16 amino acids long. The V segment lost 5 bases and the J segment 0 bases; nucleotides outside the gene matches: 6. The germline CDR1 and CDR2 sequences are SGHTA and FQGNSA. CDR3: CASSRPGTSSYNEQFF. The CDR3 region has the DNA TGTGCCAGCAGCCGTCCCGGGACTAGCTCCTACAATGAGCAGTTCTTC. The variable domain in full, with the rest retrieved from reference TRBV7-2 and TRBJ2-1, is GAGVSQSPSNKVTEKGKDVELRCDPISGHTALYWYRQSLGQGLEFLIYFQGNSAPDKSGLPSDRFSAERTGGSVSTLTIQRTQQEDSAVYLCASSRPGTSSYNEQFFGPGTRLTVL.

This clonotype has ten or more counts. The V gene is TRBV11-2, the J gene TRBJ2-2; 7 nucleotides line up with TRBD2. V lost 4 bases and J lost 6; bases outside the gene matches: 5. Germline lookup yields CDR1 SGHAT and CDR2 FQNNGV. The CDR3 runs 14 residues. The CDR3 DNA is TGTGCCAGCAGCTCCTTGGCGGGGGCCGGGGAGCTGTTTTTT. Protein sequence: CASSSLAGAGELFF.